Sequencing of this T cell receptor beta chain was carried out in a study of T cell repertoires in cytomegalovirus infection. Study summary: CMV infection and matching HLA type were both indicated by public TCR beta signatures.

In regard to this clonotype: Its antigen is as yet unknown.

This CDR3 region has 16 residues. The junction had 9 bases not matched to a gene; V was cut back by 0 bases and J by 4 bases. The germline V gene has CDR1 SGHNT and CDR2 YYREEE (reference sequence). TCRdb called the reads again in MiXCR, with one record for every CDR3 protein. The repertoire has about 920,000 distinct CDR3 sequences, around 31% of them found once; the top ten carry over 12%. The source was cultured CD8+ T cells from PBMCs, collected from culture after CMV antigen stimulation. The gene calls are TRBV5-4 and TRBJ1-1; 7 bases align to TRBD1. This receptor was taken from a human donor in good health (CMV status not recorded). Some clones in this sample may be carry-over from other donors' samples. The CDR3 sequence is CASSLVGRGPGTEAFF. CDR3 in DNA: TGTGCCAGCAGCTTGGTAGGTAGGGGGCCGGGCACTGAAGCTTTCTTT.